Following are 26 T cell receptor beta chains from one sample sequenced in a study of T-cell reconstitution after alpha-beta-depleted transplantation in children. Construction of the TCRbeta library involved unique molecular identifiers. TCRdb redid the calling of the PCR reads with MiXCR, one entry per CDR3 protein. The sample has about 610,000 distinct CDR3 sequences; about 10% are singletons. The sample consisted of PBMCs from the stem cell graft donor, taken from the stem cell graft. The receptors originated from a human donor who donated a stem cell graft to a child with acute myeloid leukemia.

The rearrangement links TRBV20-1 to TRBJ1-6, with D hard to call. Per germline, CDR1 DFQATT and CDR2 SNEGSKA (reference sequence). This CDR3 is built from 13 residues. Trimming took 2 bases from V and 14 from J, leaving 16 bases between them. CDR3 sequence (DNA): TGCAGTGCTAGACCTTCTCAGACCGGAACCCTCCACTTT. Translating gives CSARPSQTGTLHF.

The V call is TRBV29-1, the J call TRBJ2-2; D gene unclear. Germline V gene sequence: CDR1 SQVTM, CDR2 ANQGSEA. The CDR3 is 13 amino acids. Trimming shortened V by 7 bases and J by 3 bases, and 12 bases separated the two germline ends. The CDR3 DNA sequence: TGCAGCGCTCGGACGGCTGACACCGGGGAGCTGTTTTTT. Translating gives CSARTADTGELFF.

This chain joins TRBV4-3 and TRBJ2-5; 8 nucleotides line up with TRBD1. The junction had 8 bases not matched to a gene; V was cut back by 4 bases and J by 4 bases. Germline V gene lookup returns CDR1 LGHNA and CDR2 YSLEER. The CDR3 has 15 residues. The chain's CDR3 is CASSPGQGLSETQYF. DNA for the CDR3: TGCGCCAGCAGCCCCGGACAGGGTTTGTCAGAGACCCAGTACTTC.

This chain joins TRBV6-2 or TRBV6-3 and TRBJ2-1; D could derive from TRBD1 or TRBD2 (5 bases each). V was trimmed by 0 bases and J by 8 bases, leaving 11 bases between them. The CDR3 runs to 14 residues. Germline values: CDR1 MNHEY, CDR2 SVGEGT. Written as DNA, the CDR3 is TGTGCCAGCAGTTACTCCAGGGAAGCGGATGAGCAGTTCTTC. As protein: CASSYSREADEQFF.

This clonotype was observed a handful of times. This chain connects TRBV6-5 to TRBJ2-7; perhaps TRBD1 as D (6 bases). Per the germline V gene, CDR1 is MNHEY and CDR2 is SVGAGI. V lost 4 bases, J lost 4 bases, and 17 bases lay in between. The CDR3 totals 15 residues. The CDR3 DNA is TGTGCCAGCAGTTCGGACCAGGGGAGTAGATACGAGCAGTACTTC. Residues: CASSSDQGSRYEQYF.

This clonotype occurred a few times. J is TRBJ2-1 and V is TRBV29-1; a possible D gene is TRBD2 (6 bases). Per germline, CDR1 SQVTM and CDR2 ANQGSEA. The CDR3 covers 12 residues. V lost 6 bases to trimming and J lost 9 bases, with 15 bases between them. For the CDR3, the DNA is TGCAGCGTCCTCGAACCCGGGGGTGAGCAGTTCTTC. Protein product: CSVLEPGGEQFF.

The CDR3 DNA reads as TGTGCCAGCAGTCTCGCCCCGCCAGGGGAAGCTTTCTTT. It yields the protein CASSLAPPGEAFF. V usage is TRBV28 and J usage is TRBJ1-1; the D gene is possibly TRBD1 (5 bases). The CDR3 runs 13 residues. The germline gives CDR1 MDHEN, CDR2 SYDVKM. Trimming took 5 bases from V and 8 from J, leaving 15 bases between them.

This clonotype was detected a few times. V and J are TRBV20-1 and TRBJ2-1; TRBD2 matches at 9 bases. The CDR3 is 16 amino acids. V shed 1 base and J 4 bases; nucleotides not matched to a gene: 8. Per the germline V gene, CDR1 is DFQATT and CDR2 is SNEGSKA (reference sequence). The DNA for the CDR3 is TGCAGTGCTAGAGGTTTAGCGGGAGAAGCGTACAATGAGCAGTTCTTC. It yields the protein CSARGLAGEAYNEQFF.

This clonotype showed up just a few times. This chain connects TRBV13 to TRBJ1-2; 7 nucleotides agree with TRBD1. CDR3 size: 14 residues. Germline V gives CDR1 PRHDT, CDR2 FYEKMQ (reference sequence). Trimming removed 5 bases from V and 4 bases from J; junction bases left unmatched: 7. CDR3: CASSPRDRFYGYTF. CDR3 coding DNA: TGTGCCAGCAGCCCGAGGGACAGATTCTATGGCTACACCTTC.

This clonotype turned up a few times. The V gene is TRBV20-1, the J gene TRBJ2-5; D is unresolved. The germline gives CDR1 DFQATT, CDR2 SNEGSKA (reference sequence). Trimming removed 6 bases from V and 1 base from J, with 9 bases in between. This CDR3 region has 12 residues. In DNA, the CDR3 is TGCAGTGCCCCCTTCGGCCAAGAGACCCAGTACTTC. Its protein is CSAPFGQETQYF.

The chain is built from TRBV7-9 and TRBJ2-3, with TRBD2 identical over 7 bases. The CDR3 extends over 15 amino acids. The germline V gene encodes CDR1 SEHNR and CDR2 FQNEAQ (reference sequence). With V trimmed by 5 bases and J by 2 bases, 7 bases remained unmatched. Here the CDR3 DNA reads TGTGCCAGCAGCCGCACTAGCGACTACACAGATACGCAGTATTTT. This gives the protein CASSRTSDYTDTQYF. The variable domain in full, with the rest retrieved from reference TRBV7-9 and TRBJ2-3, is DTGVSQNPRHKITKRGQNVTFRCDPISEHNRLYWYRQTLGQGPEFLTYFQNEAQLEKSRLLSDRFSAERPKGSFSTLEIQRTEQGDSAMYLCASSRTSDYTDTQYFGPGTRLTVL.

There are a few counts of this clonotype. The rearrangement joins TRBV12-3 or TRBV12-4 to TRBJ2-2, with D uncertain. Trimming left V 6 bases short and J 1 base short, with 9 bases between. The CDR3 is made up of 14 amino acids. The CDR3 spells CASRIAENTGELFF. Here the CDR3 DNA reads TGTGCCAGCAGAATAGCTGAGAACACCGGGGAGCTGTTTTTT.

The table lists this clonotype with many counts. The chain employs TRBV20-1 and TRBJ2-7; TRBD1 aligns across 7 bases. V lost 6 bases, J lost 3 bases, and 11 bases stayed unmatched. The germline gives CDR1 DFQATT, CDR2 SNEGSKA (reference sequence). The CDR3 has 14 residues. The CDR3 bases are TGCAGTGCCAGACCCGGGACAGCTAACTACGAGCAGTACTTC. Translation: CSARPGTANYEQYF.

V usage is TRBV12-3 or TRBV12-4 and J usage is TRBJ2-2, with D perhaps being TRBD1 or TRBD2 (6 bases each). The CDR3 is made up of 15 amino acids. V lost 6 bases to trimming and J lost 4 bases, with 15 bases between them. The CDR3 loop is CASSLRGDFTGELFF. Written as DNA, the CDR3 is TGTGCCAGCAGCCTAAGGGGGGACTTCACCGGGGAGCTGTTTTTT.

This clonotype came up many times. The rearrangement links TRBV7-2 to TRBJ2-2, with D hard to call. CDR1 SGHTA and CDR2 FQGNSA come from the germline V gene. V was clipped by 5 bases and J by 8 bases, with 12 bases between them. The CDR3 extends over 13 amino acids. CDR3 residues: CASSPSPEGELFF. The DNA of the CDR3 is TGTGCCAGCAGCCCAAGTCCGGAAGGGGAGCTGTTTTTT.

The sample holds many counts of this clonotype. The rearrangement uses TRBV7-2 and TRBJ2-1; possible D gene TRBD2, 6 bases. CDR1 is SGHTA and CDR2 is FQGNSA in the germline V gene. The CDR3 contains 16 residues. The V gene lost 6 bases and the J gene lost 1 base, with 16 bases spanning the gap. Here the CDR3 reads CASSVWGEGSYNEQFF. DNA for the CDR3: TGTGCCAGCAGTGTCTGGGGGGAAGGGTCCTACAATGAGCAGTTCTTC.

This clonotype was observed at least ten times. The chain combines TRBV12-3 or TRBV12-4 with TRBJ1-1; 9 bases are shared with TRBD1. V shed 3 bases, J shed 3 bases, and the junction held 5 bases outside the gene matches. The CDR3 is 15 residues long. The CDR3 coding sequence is TGTGCCAGCAGTTTTGAGACAGGGGGGTACACTGAAGCTTTCTTT. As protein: CASSFETGGYTEAFF.

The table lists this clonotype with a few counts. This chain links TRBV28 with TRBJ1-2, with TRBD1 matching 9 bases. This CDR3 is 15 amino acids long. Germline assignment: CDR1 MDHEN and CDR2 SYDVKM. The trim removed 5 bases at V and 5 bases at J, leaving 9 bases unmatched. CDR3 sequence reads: CASSPGTGSLYGYTF. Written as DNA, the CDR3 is TGTGCCAGCAGTCCCGGGACAGGGAGTCTTTATGGCTACACCTTC.

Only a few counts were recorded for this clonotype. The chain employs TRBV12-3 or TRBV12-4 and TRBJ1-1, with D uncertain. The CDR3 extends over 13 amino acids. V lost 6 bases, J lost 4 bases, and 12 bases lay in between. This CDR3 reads CASSLKKITEAFF. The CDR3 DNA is TGTGCCAGCAGCCTAAAGAAAATCACTGAAGCTTTCTTT.

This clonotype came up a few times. CDR3 sequence: CSVTREDYTEAFF. DNA for the CDR3: TGCAGCGTTACCAGGGAAGACTACACTGAAGCTTTCTTT. The V call is TRBV29-1, the J call TRBJ1-1, with a weak D call TRBD1 (5 bases). V lost 5 bases and J lost 3, with 13 bases in between. The CDR3 consists of 13 residues. Germline-derived CDR1 and CDR2 are SQVTM and ANQGSEA.

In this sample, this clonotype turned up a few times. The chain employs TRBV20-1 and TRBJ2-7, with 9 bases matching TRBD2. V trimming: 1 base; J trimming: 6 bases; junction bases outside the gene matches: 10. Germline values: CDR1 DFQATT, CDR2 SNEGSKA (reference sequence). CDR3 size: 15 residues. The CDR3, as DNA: TGCAGTGCTAGAGTGTCTAGCGGGGACTCACTCGAGCAGTACTTC. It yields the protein CSARVSSGDSLEQYF.

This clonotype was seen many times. The CDR3 DNA follows: TGTGCCACCAGCAGAAGCGGGGCCACACCAGTCTACAATGAGCAGTTCTTC. This encodes CATSRSGATPVYNEQFF. The chain employs TRBV15 and TRBJ2-1, with 7 positions matching TRBD2. Trimming removed 2 bases from V and 3 bases from J; junction bases left unmatched: 10. The germline CDR1 and CDR2 sequences are LNHNV and YYDKDF (reference sequence). The CDR3 has 17 residues.

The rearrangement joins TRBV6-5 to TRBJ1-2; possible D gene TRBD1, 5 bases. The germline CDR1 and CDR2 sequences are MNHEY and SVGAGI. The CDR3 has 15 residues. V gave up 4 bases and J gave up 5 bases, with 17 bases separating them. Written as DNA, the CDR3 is TGTGCCAGCAGTTCCGGAGGGGCGGAAGGGTATGGCTACACCTTC. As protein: CASSSGGAEGYGYTF.

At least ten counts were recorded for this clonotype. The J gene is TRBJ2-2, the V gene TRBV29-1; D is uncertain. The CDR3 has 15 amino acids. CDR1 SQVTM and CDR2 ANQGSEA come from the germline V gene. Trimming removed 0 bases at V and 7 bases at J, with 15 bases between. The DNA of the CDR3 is TGCAGCGTTGAAGATCGGGCGTCCCAGGACGGGGAGCTGTTTTTT. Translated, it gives CSVEDRASQDGELFF.

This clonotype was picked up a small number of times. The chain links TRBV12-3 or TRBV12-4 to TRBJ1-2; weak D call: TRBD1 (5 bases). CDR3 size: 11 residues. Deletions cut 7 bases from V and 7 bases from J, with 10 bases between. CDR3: CASTLGGGYTF. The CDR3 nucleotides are TGTGCCAGCACCCTGGGGGGTGGCTACACCTTC.

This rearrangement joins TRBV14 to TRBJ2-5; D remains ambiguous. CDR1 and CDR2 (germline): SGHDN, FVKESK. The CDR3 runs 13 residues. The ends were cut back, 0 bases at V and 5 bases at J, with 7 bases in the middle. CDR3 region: CASSQDLVETQYF. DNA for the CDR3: TGTGCCAGCAGCCAAGATTTGGTGGAGACCCAGTACTTC. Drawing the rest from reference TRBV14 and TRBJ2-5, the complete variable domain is EAGVTQFPSHSVIEKGQTVTLRCDPISGHDNLYWYRRVMGKEIKFLLHFVKESKQDESGMPNNRFLAERTGGTYSTLKVQPAELEDSGVYFCASSQDLVETQYFGPGTRLLVL.